The rows below give T cell receptor beta chains drawn from one sample of a study of T cell responses to AZD1222 COVID-19 vaccine. Generated by immunoSEQ multiplex PCR, the TCRdb table keeps only in-frame clones and is missing some. The sample contains 150,000 to 200,000 clones, 70% to 90% of which appear only once. The specimen was peripheral blood, collected 28 days after the second AZD1222 dose. All receptors come from an adult who received the AZD1222 COVID-19 vaccine. Each CDR3 is given with its conserved first and last residue.

v_gene	CDR3aa
TRBV27	CASSSWRSQETQYF
TRBV7-2	CASSLTGFGYTF
TRBV6-5	CASSLGQGADTQYF
TRBV2	CASSVGTQSETQYF
TRBV18	CASSSERPSNTGELFF
TRBV21-1	CASSSHRGQANTGELFF
TRBV10-3	CAIRGQGASTDTQYF
TRBV4-3	CASSQEPGQGAYEQYF
TRBV2	CASSESRGLNMRGYTF
TRBV5-5	CASSSLVEANSYEQYF
TRBV11-3	CASSATGARSTDTQYF
TRBV9	CASSVDRGLVSSSYNEQFF
TRBV5-6	CASRRQGDTGELFF
TRBV9	CASSVGMGGPFSEQFF
TRBV6-5	CASSYSTHYEQYF
TRBV2	CASRGSEQYF
TRBV15	CATSPRLYEQYF
TRBV24-1	CATSDPRDSFNEQFF
TRBV4-3	CASSPTGVNEKLFF
TRBV5-4	CASSPRTGGVETQYF
TRBV6-2/TRBV6-3	CASSFNPGLAGDSYEQFF
TRBV5-1	CASSDWTGVPKNIQYF
TRBV27	CASSQQGTNEKLFF
TRBV5-8	CASSPLRGKQYF
TRBV18	CASSPVVGQGAYEQYF
TRBV7-3	CASSFGTSGADTQYF
TRBV15	CATSIRGEVNYGYTF
TRBV9	CASRTTGSGYGYTF
TRBV9	CASSVEGQVTYTEAFF
TRBV7-2	CASSFDRGRETQYF
TRBV2	CASRVQETQYF
TRBV21-1	CASSKLGTGAYEQYF
TRBV7-9	CASSLGAGATYEQYF
TRBV19	CASNFGSPRDEQYF
TRBV5-1	CASSLKGAGEALHF
TRBV5-1	CASSLAAGPGELFF
TRBV6-6	CASPTAYNEQFF
TRBV27	CASSLWGAQGNNSPLHF
TRBV5-1	CASSLVAQPTYTQYF
TRBV29-1	CNIGGFGSSYNEQFF
TRBV4-1	CASSHQGASSTDTQYF
TRBV18	CASSQGQANAGELFF
TRBV28	CASSSGGRGFTDTQYF
TRBV18	CASSPGTQGLNTQYF
TRBV28	CASSPFTNSGNTIYF
TRBV6-5	CASMPGLAVKEQYF
TRBV29-1	CSVGWTVYEQYF
TRBV19	CASSLGQGRTEAFF
TRBV7-2	CASSLGGSRYTF
TRBV7-9	CASSARGSGSDNEQFF
TRBV6-5	CASSYLGTAGNTIYF
TRBV13	CASTTSRGNYGYTF